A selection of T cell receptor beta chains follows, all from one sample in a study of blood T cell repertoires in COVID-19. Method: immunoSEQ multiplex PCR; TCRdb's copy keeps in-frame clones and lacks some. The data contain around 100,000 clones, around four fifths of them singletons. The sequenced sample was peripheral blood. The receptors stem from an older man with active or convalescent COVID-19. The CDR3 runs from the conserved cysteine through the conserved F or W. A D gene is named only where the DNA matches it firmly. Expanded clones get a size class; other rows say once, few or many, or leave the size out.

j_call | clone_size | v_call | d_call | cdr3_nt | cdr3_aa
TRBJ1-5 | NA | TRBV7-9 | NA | TGTGCCAGCAGCTTATTATGGCAGGTCAGCAATCAGCCCCAGCATTTT | CASSLLWQVSNQPQHF
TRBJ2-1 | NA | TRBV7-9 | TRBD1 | TGTGCCAGCAGCTTAGAAAGGACAGGGTCCTACAATGAGCAGTTCTTC | CASSLERTGSYNEQFF
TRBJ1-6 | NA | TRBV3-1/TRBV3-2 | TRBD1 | TGTGCCAGCAGCCAAGTGACCGGACAGGGGTTATTATATAATTCACCCCTCCACTTT | CASSQVTGQGLLYNSPLHF
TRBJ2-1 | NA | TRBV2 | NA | TGTGCCAGCAGTGAACCGTACTCCTACAATGAGCAGTTCTTC | CASSEPYSYNEQFF
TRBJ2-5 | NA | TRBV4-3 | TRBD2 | TGCGCCAGCAGCCAAGGGACTAGTGAGACCCAGTACTTC | CASSQGTSETQYF
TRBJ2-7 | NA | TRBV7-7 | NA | TGTGCTAGCAGCCGAGATCCAGGTTCTGTCGAGCAGTACTTC | CASSRDPGSVEQYF
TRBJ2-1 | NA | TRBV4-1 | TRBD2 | TGCGCCAGCAGCCGAGAGACTAGCGGGGCTTACAATGAGCAGTTCTTC | CASSRETSGAYNEQFF
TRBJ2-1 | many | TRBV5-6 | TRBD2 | TGTGCCAGCAGCTTGAGGGGAGGGGTCTACAATGAGCAGTTCTTC | CASSLRGGVYNEQFF
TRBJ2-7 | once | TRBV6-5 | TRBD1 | TGTGCCAGCAGTCCTTCCGGGACAGGTACCTACGAGCAGTACTTC | CASSPSGTGTYEQYF
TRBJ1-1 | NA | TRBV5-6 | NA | TGTGCCAGCAGCTTGGTGAAAGGGGGTACTGAAGCTTTCTTT | CASSLVKGGTEAFF
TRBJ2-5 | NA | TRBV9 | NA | TGTGCCAGCAGCGTAGGATCAGGGGGGCGAGAGACCCAGTACTTC | CASSVGSGGRETQYF
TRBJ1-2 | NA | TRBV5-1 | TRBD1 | TGCGCCAGCAGCTCCGGACAGGACCCCGCCGGGACCACCTTC | CASSSGQDPAGTTF
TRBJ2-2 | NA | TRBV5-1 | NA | TGCGCCAGCAGCTTTAAGAGCGGAGACCCGAACACCGGGGAGCTGTTTTTT | CASSFKSGDPNTGELFF
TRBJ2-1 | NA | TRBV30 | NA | TGTGCCTGGAGTTCGGGGAACAATGAGCAGTTCTTC | CAWSSGNNEQFF
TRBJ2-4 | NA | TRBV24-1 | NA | TGTGCCACCAGTGACCCCGGGGGTATTCAGTACTTC | CATSDPGGIQYF
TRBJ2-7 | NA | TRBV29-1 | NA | TGCAGCGTTGAAGGTGGGTGGGAGGCCGAGCAGTACTTC | CSVEGGWEAEQYF
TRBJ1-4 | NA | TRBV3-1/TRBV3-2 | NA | TGTGCCAGCAGCCCCCAGCGGTTGGATGAAAAACTGTTTTTT | CASSPQRLDEKLFF
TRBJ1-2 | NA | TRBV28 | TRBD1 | TGTGCCAGCATTCGGGCAGGGGGCCTGGGTGGCTACACCTTC | CASIRAGGLGGYTF
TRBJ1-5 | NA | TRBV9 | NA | TGTGCCAGCAGCGTAGCGGGGGGCAATCAGCCCCAGCATTTT | CASSVAGGNQPQHF
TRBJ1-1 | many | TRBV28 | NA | TGTGCCAGCAGTTTCCCGCGCCTCGGGGGGAACACTGAAGCTTTCTTT | CASSFPRLGGNTEAFF
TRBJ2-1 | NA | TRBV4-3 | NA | TGCGCCAGCAGCCAAGACTTTGAGTACAATGAGCAGTTCTTC | CASSQDFEYNEQFF
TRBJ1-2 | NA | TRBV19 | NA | TGTGCCAGTAGTATAGTGGGGGCCTCTAACTATGGCTACACCTTC | CASSIVGASNYGYTF
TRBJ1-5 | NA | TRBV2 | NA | TGTGCCAGCAGTGAGGACAGACCAAGCAATCAGCCCCAGCATTTT | CASSEDRPSNQPQHF
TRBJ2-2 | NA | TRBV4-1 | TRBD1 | TGCGCCAGCAGCCAACCAGGGGGCTTCACCGGGGAGCTGTTTTTT | CASSQPGGFTGELFF
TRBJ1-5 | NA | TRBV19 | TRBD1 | TGTGCCAGTAGTACCCCTCCCGGGACAGGGATCAATCAGCCCCAGCATTTT | CASSTPPGTGINQPQHF
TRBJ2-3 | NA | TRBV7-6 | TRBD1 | TGTGCCAGCAGCCACCGGGACAGGGGGCTCGAAACGCAGTATTTT | CASSHRDRGLETQYF
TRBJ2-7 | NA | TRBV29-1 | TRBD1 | TGCAGCGTTAGAGGGGGACAGGGGCCTGGCGAGCAGTACTTC | CSVRGGQGPGEQYF
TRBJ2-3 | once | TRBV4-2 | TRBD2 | TGTGCCAGCAGCCCTTTAGCGGGGGGCACAGATACGCAGTATTTT | CASSPLAGGTDTQYF
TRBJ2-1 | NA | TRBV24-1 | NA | TGTGCCACCAGTGAGACGACTTATTTTCCACAGTTCTTC | CATSETTYFPQFF
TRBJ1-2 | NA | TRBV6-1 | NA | TGTGCCTGCTGTGATATTCTTGGGCCCTATGGCTACACCTTC | CACCDILGPYGYTF
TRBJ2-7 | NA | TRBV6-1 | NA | TGTGCCAGCAGTTACTACGAGCAGTACTTC | CASSYYEQYF
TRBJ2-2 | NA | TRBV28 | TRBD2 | TGTGCCAGCCGGGGGCGGGAGGACACCGGGGAGCTGTTTTTT | CASRGREDTGELFF
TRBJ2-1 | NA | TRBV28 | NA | TGTGCCAGCAGCCCGGTGGGGGACTCCGACAATGAGCAGTTCTTC | CASSPVGDSDNEQFF
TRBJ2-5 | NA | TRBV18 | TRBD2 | TGTGCCAGCTCACCGGGATGGGCCGCGGGGGAACAAGAGACCCAGTACTTC | CASSPGWAAGEQETQYF
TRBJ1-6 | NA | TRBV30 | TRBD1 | TGTGCCTGGAGTGGACAGGGAGGAAATTCACCCCTCCACTTT | CAWSGQGGNSPLHF
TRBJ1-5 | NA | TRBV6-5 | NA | TGTGCCAGCAGTTCCTTACCAACCGATACTACCCAGCATTTT | CASSSLPTDTTQHF
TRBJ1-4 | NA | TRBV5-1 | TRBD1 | TGCGCCAGCAGCTCCGGGACAGGGGGTGAAAAACTGTTTTTT | CASSSGTGGEKLFF
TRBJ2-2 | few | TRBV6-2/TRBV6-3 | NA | TGTGCCAGCAGTTTTGGCCCAAACACCGGGGAGCTGTTTTTT | CASSFGPNTGELFF
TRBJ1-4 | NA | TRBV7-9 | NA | TGTGCCAGCAGCGACCAGGCAGCGGGGGAAAAACTGTTTTTT | CASSDQAAGEKLFF
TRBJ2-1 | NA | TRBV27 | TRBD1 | TGTGCCACCACGCTTACAGGGGGCAATGAGCAGTTCTTC | CATTLTGGNEQFF
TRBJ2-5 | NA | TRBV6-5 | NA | TGTGCCAGCGGTTGGGGCGGAGAGACCCAGTACTTC | CASGWGGETQYF
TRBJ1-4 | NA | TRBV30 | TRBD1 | TGTGCCTGGACATCTACGGGACAGTCTGATGAAAAACTGTTTTTT | CAWTSTGQSDEKLFF
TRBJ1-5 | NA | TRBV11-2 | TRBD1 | TGTGCCAGCAGCTCTTCCGGGACAGGGAGCCAGCCCCAGCATTTT | CASSSSGTGSQPQHF
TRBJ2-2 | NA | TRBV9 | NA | TGTGCCAGCAGCCCCCGGCCCTGGGAGGCCGGGGAGCTGTTTTTT | CASSPRPWEAGELFF
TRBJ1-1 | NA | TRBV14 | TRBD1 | TGTGCCAGCGGCGACGGGGACAGATTCCTCGCTGAAGCTTTCTTT | CASGDGDRFLAEAFF